This is a list of T cell receptor beta chains from one sample in a study of Graves' ophthalmopathy and Graves' hyperthyroidism. TCRdb re-derived calls from the multiplex PCR reads in MiXCR, one entry per CDR3 protein. The table has approximately 1.2 million distinct CDR3 sequences, roughly 35% seen once. The sample was peripheral blood or thyroid tissue (not recorded which). These receptor sequences come from an adult man with Graves' hyperthyroidism. CDR3s include the opening cysteine and the closing phenylalanine or tryptophan. D genes are given only for firm matches. Size values are once, few and many counts, or a class for expanded clones, and some rows have none.

V	size	D	J	CDR3	DNA
TRBV11-2	many	.	TRBJ2-7	CASSLEEASSYEQYF	TGTGCCAGCAGCTTAGAGGAGGCCAGCTCCTACGAGCAGTACTTC
TRBV7-9	.	.	TRBJ1-6	CAIPARTAIEVLHF	TGTGCCATCCCAGCGAGGACAGCAATCGAGGTCCTCCACTTT
TRBV2	few	.	TRBJ2-7	CASSEYPQGAYEQYF	TGTGCCAGCAGTGAATACCCCCAGGGCGCCTACGAGCAGTACTTC
TRBV15	few	.	TRBJ1-5	CATSSWGSNQPQHF	TGTGCCACCAGCAGCTGGGGGAGCAATCAGCCCCAGCATTTT
TRBV4-3	.	.	TRBJ2-5	CASSQWAAQETQYF	TGCGCCAGCAGCCAATGGGCCGCCCAAGAGACCCAGTACTTC
TRBV7-9	.	.	TRBJ1-6	CASSLLTGANSPLHF	TGTGCCAGCAGCCTACTAACGGGGGCGAATTCACCCCTCCACTTT
TRBV6-2/TRBV6-3	many	.	TRBJ1-5	CASAGGTGNQPQHF	TGTGCCAGCGCCGGGGGGACGGGCAATCAGCCCCAGCATTTT
TRBV19	many	TRBD1	TRBJ1-2	CASSTRQGANYGYTF	TGTGCCAGTAGTACGAGACAGGGCGCCAACTATGGCTACACCTTC
TRBV6-5	few	.	TRBJ1-1	CASSYPWDLNTEAFF	TGTGCCAGCAGTTACCCTTGGGACCTAAACACTGAAGCTTTCTTT
TRBV4-1	.	.	TRBJ2-2	CASSRPGGNTGELFF	TGCGCCAGCAGCCGCCCGGGTGGAAACACCGGGGAGCTGTTTTTT
TRBV20-1	many	TRBD2	TRBJ2-7	CSARESGGSYEQYF	TGCAGTGCTAGGGAAAGCGGGGGTAGCTACGAGCAGTACTTC
TRBV12-3/TRBV12-4	many	TRBD2	TRBJ2-7	CASSDSGIYEQYF	TGTGCCAGCAGTGATAGCGGGATCTACGAGCAGTACTTC
TRBV7-8	many	.	TRBJ2-5	CASSLDVAGQSQYF	TGTGCCAGCAGCTTAGACGTAGCCGGGCAGTCCCAGTACTTC
TRBV27	few	.	TRBJ2-7	CASSLRWEQYF	TGTGCCAGCAGTCTCCGGTGGGAGCAGTACTTC
TRBV6-1	.	.	TRBJ1-1	CASSEPGIGQPEAFF	TGTGCCAGCAGTGAACCCGGTATTGGACAACCTGAAGCTTTCTTT
TRBV7-2	.	TRBD1	TRBJ1-2	CASSLWTGFVYGYTF	TGTGCCAGCAGCTTATGGACAGGGTTCGTCTATGGCTACACCTTC
TRBV29-1	once	TRBD1	TRBJ1-2	CSRSGQNYGYTF	TGCAGCAGGTCGGGACAGAACTATGGCTACACCTTC
TRBV29-1	once	TRBD1	TRBJ2-7	CSAGEAGGVYEQYF	TGCAGCGCCGGTGAAGCAGGGGGCGTGTACGAGCAGTACTTC
TRBV7-8	many	.	TRBJ1-2	CASSRDPEGYGYTF	TGTGCCAGCAGCCGGGACCCGGAGGGCTATGGCTACACCTTC
TRBV18	.	.	TRBJ2-7	CASSSESHEQYF	TGTGCCAGCTCATCCGAATCCCACGAGCAGTACTTC
TRBV2	many	TRBD1	TRBJ2-5	CASSDLQGVSSQETQYF	TGTGCCAGCAGTGACCTCCAGGGGGTTTCCTCCCAAGAGACCCAGTACTTC
TRBV14	once	.	TRBJ2-7	CASSQIGYYEQYF	TGTGCCAGCAGCCAAATAGGGTACTACGAGCAGTACTTC
TRBV27	few	.	TRBJ1-1	CASSFRQMNTEAFF	TGTGCCAGCAGTTTTAGGCAAATGAACACTGAAGCTTTCTTT
TRBV29-1	many	TRBD1	TRBJ2-5	CSADRGLETQYF	TGCAGCGCCGACAGGGGGCTAGAGACCCAGTACTTC